This entry is about one T cell receptor beta chain. J gave up 4 bases and V 2 bases, and 7 bases lay outside the gene matches. Germline V gene sequence: CDR1 LGHDT, CDR2 YNNKEL (reference sequence). The length of the CDR3 is 15 residues. Participants were aged about 18 to 100 years from 20 to 30 US areas. Allocation to cohorts depended on clinical history reported by the participants. The sample is drawn from a study of blood T cell repertoires in COVID-19. Study overall: Sources were T cells, B-cell-depleted T cells, or PBMCs; the material itself was cDNA or gDNA.

Original handling: Quantification of nucleated cells was approximated via reference gene primer amplification. Assay: immunoSEQ multiplex PCR; the TCRdb copy retains only in-frame clones and omits some. Clonal size and the V and J genes are those of that table, whereas D and trimming came from the DNA. Of around 150,000 clones in the sample, around four fifths were seen once. The sequence came from a middle-aged woman who had recovered from COVID-19. Sequenced material: PBMCs or T cells enriched from blood (not recorded which). This chain connects TRBV3-1 (or the pseudogene TRBV3-2) to TRBJ2-7, with 8 positions matching TRBD2. Written as DNA, the CDR3 is TGTGCCAGCAGCCAACCCGGACTAGCTAGATACGAGCAGTACTTC. Its protein is CASSQPGLARYEQYF.